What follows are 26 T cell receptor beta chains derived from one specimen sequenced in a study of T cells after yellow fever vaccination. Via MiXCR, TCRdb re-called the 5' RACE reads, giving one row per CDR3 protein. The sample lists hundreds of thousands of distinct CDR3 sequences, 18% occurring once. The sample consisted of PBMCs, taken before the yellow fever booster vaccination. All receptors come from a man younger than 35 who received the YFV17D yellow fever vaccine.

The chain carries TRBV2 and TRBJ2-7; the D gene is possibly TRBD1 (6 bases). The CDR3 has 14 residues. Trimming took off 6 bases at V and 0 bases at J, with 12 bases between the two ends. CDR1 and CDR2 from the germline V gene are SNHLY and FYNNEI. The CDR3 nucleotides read TGTGCCAGCAGGATGAAAGGGGGCTCCTACGAGCAGTACTTC. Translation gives CASRMKGGSYEQYF.

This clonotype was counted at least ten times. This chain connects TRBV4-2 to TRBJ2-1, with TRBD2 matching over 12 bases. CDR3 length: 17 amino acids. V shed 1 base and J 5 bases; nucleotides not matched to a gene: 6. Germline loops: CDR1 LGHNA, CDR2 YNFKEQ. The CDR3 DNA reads TGTGCCAGCAGCCAAGCGCAGACTAGCGGGGGCCACAATGAGCAGTTCTTC. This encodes CASSQAQTSGGHNEQFF.

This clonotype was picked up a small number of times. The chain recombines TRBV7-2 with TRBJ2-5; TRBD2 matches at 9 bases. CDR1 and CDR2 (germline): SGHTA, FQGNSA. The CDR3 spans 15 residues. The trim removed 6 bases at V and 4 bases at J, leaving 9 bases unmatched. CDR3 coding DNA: TGTGCCAGCAGTTGGCGGGGGGGCCTCGGAGAGACCCAGTACTTC. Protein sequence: CASSWRGGLGETQYF.

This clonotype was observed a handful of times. CDR3: CASSQGWGGAEAFF. The CDR3 nucleotides are TGTGCCAGCAGCCAAGGATGGGGGGGTGCTGAAGCTTTCTTT. V and J are TRBV4-2 and TRBJ1-1, with D possibly TRBD1 on 5 matching bases. This CDR3 contains 14 residues. Per germline, CDR1 LGHNA and CDR2 YNFKEQ. Deletions cut 1 base from V and 6 bases from J, with 12 bases between.

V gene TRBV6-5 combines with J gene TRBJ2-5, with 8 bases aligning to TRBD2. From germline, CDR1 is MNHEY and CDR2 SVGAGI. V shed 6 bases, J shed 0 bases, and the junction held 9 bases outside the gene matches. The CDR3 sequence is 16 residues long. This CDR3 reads CASRRLAGGNQETQYF. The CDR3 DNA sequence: TGTGCCAGCAGACGCCTGGCGGGGGGAAACCAAGAGACCCAGTACTTC.

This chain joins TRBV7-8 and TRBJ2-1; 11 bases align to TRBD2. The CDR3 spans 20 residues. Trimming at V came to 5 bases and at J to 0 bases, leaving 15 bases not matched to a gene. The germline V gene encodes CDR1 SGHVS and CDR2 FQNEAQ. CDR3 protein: CASSPGIVSSGGSSYNEQFF. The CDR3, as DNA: TGTGCCAGCAGCCCCGGTATCGTCTCTAGCGGGGGGAGCTCCTACAATGAGCAGTTCTTC.

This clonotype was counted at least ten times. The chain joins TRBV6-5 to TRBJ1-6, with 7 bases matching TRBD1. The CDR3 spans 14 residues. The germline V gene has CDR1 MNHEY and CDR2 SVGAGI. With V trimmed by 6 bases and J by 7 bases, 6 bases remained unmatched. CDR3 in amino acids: CASRPTGRNSPLHF. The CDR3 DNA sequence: TGTGCCAGCAGACCGACAGGGAGGAATTCACCCCTCCACTTT.

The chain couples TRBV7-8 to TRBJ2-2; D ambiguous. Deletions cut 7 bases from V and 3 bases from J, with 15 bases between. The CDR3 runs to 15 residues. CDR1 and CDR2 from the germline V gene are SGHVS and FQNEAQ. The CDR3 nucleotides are TGTGCCAGCACATTAAGGAGTGCGGACACCGGGGAGCTGTTTTTT. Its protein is CASTLRSADTGELFF.

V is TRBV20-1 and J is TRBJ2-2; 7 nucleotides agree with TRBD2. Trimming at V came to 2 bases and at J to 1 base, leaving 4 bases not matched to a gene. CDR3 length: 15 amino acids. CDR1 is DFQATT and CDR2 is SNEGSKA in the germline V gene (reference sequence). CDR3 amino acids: CSARSGGLNTGELFF. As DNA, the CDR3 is TGCAGTGCTAGATCGGGGGGTTTGAACACCGGGGAGCTGTTTTTT.

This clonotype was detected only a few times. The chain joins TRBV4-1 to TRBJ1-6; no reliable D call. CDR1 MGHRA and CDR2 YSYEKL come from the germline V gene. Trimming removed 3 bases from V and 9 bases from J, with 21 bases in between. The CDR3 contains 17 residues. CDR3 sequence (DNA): TGCGCCAGCAGCCAGGTGATGCCTGAGTTCTTCCCTTCACCCCTCCACTTT. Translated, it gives CASSQVMPEFFPSPLHF.

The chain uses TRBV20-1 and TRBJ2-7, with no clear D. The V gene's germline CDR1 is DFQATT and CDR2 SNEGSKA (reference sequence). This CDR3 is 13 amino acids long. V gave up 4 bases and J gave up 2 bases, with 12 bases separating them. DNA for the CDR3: TGCAGTGCTATTAACCGGGCTACCTACGAGCAGTACTTC. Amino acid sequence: CSAINRATYEQYF.

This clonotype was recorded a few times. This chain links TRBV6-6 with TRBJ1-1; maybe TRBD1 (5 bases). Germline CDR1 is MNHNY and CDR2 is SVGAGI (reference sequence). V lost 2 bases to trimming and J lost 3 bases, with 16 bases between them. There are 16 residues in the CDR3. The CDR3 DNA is TGTGCCAGCAGTTACGATTTGGGGGGTGGGGACACTGAAGCTTTCTTT. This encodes CASSYDLGGGDTEAFF.

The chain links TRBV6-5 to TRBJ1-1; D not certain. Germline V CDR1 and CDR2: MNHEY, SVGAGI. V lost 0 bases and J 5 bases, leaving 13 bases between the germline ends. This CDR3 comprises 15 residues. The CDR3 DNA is TGTGCCAGCAGTTACTCGACTGGGGTGGGGACTGAAGCTTTCTTT. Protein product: CASSYSTGVGTEAFF.

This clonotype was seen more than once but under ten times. CDR3 DNA sequence: TGCGCCAGCAGCTTGTTATCCTTCCAAGAGACCCAGTACTTC. Translating gives CASSLLSFQETQYF. The V call is TRBV5-1, the J call TRBJ2-5; no firm D call. Trimming stripped 1 base from V and 1 base from J, with 8 bases between. The CDR3 totals 14 residues. CDR1 and CDR2 from the germline V gene are SGHRS and YFSETQ.

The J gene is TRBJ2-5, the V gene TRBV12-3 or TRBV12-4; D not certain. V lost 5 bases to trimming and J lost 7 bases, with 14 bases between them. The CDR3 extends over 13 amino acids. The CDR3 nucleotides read TGTGCCAGCAGTCCCCCTTTGGGTGGGACCCAGTACTTC. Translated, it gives CASSPPLGGTQYF.

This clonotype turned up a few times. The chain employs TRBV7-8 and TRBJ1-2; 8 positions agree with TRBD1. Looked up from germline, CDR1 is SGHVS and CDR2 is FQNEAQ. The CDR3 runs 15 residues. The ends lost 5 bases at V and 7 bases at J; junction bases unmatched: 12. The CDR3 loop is CASSRGRPDRAGYTF. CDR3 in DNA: TGTGCCAGCAGCCGTGGGCGTCCGGACAGGGCTGGCTACACCTTC.

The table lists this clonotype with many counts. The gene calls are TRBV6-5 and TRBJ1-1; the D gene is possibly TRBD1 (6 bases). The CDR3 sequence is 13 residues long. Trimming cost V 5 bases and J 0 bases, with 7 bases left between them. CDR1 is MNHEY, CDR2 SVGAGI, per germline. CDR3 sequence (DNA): TGTGCCAGCAGTCGGACAGTGAACACTGAAGCTTTCTTT. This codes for CASSRTVNTEAFF.

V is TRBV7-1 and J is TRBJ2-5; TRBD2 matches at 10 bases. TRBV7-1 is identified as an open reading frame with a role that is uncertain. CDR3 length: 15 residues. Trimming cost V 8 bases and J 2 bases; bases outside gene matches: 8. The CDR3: CASRPLAGAQETQYF. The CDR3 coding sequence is TGTGCCAGCCGACCTCTAGCGGGAGCTCAAGAGACCCAGTACTTC.

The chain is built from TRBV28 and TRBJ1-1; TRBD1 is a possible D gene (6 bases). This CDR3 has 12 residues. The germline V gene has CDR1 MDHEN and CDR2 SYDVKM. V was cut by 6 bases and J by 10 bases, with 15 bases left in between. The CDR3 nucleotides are TGTGCCAGCAGAGTACAGGGCCCCGGAGCTTTCTTT. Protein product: CASRVQGPGAFF.

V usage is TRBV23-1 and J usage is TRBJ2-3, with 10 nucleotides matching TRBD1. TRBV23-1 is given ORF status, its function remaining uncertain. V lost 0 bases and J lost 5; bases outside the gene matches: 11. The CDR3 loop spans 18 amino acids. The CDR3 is CASSQSGPGQGFIDTQYF. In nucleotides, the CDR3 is TGCGCCAGCAGTCAATCGGGACCGGGACAGGGGTTTATAGATACGCAGTATTTT.

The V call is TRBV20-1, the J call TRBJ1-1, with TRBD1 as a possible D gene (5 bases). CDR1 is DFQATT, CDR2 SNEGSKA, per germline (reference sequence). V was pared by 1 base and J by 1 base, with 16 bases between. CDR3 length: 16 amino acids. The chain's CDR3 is CSARVGGGFRNTEAFF. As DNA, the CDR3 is TGCAGTGCTAGAGTTGGGGGGGGTTTTCGGAACACTGAAGCTTTCTTT.

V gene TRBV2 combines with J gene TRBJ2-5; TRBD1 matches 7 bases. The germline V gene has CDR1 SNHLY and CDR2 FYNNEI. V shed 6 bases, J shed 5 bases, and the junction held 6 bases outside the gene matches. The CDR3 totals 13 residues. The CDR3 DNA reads TGTGCCAGCAGAGCTGACAGGGCGGAGACCCAGTACTTC. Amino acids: CASRADRAETQYF.

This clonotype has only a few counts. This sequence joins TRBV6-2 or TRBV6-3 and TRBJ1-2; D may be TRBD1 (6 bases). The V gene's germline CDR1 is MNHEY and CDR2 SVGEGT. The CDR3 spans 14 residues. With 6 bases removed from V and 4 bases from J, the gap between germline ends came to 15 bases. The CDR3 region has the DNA TGTGCCAGCAGAACCCTTGGGACACCCTATGGCTACACCTTC. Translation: CASRTLGTPYGYTF.

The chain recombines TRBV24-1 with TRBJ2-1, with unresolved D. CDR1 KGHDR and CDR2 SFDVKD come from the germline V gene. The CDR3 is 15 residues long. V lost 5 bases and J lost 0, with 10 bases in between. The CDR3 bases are TGTGCCACCAGTGCCTTGAGGAGCTCCTACAATGAGCAGTTCTTC. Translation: CATSALRSSYNEQFF.

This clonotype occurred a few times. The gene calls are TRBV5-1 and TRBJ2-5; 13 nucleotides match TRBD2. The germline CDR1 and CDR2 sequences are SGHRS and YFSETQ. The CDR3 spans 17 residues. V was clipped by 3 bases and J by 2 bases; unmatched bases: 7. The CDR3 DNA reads TGCGCCAGCAGCTCAGCCGCGACTAGCGGGGGGCAAGAGACCCAGTACTTC. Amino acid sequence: CASSSAATSGGQETQYF.

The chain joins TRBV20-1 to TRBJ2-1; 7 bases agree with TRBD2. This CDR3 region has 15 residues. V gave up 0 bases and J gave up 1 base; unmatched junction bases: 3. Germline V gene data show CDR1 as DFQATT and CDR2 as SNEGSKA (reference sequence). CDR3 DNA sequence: TGCAGTGCTAGAGAACCGGGGGGATCCTACAATGAGCAGTTCTTC. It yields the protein CSAREPGGSYNEQFF.